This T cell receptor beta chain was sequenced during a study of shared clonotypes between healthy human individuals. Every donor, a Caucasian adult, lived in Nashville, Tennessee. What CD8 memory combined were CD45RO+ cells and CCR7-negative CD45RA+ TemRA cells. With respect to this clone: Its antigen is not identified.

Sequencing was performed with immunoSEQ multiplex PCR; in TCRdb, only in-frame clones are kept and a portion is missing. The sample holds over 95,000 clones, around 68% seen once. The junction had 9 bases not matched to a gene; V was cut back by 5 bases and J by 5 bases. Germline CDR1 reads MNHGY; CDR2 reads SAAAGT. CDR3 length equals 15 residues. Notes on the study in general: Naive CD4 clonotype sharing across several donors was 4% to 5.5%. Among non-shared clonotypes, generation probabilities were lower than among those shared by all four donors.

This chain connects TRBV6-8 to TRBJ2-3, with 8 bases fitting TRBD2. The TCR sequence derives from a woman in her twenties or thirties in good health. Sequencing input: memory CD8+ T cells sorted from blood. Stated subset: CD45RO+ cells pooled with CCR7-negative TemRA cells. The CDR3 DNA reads TGTGCCAGCAGTGACGAAGCGGGAGACCAAGATACGCAGTATTTT. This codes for CASSDEAGDQDTQYF.